These T cell receptor beta chains were read from a single sample in a study of neurological immune-mediated disorders. TCRdb itself ran the 5' RACE reads through MiXCR, one entry per CDR3 protein. The sample shows 80,000 to 100,000 distinct CDR3 sequences, approximately 3.5% of them seen only once. Material for sequencing was PBMCs. Receptors were obtained from a woman in her 50s with multiple sclerosis. Both conserved end residues are part of each CDR3. The D gene is left open where the match is weak. The size of a clone is reported for some rows only, either as once, few or many, or as a class for expanded clones.

V	D	J	size	CDR3	DNA
TRBV2	TRBD1	TRBJ1-5	many	CASTRDSLNQPQHF	TGTGCCAGCACCCGGGACAGTTTAAATCAGCCCCAGCATTTT
TRBV10-3	.	TRBJ2-7	many	CAISVGQISYEQYF	TGTGCCATCAGTGTAGGGCAGATCTCCTACGAGCAGTACTTC
TRBV29-1	.	TRBJ2-3	many	CSVDRDRTDTQYF	TGCAGCGTCGACCGGGACCGCACAGATACGCAGTATTTT
TRBV11-2	.	TRBJ2-7	.	CASSLDWSQFSYEQYF	TGTGCCAGCAGCTTAGATTGGAGCCAGTTCTCCTACGAGCAGTACTTC
TRBV27	.	TRBJ1-6	many	CASTPVGTGGVSPLHF	TGTGCCAGCACCCCCGTAGGGACGGGCGGAGTATCACCCCTCCACTTT
TRBV5-1	.	TRBJ2-7	many	CASSWGDSRTYEQYF	TGCGCCAGCAGCTGGGGGGACAGTAGAACCTACGAGCAGTACTTC
TRBV7-9	.	TRBJ2-1	many	CASPLGGGGYNEQFF	TGTGCCAGCCCCTTAGGGGGCGGGGGCTACAATGAGCAGTTCTTC
TRBV5-1	.	TRBJ2-3	many	CASSLGATTGTDTQYF	TGCGCCAGCAGCTTGGGGGCAACAACAGGGACAGATACGCAGTATTTT
TRBV25-1	.	TRBJ2-5	many	CASSTYLGAQYF	TGTGCCAGCAGCACCTATTTAGGGGCCCAGTACTTC
TRBV20-1	.	TRBJ1-5	many	CSARDRMRQASNQPQHF	TGCAGTGCTAGAGATCGGATGAGACAGGCGAGCAATCAGCCCCAGCATTTT
TRBV3-1	.	TRBJ2-6	many	CASSHGEAGANVLTF	TGTGCCAGCAGCCACGGGGAAGCTGGGGCCAACGTCCTGACTTTC
TRBV5-1	.	TRBJ2-1	many	CASSLTPKGLGGGRGVNEQFF	TGCGCCAGCAGCTTGACACCGAAGGGCCTCGGTGGTGGCAGGGGCGTCAATGAGCAGTTCTTC
TRBV5-1	TRBD1	TRBJ1-2	few	CASSETGGLFYGYTF	TGCGCCAGCAGCGAGACAGGGGGCTTATTCTATGGCTACACCTTC
TRBV12-3/TRBV12-4	.	TRBJ2-4	many	CASSPRGEKNIQYF	TGTGCCAGCAGCCCGAGAGGGGAGAAAAACATTCAGTACTTC
TRBV7-9	.	TRBJ1-2	many	CASSLGTVRDGYTF	TGTGCCAGCAGCTTAGGGACTGTCCGAGACGGCTACACCTTC
TRBV20-1	TRBD1	TRBJ1-5	many	CSARAIGQETYSNQPQHF	TGCAGTGCTAGAGCCATCGGACAGGAGACATATAGCAATCAGCCCCAGCATTTT
TRBV20-1	.	TRBJ2-1	few	CSVTRASNEQFF	TGCAGTGTTACCCGCGCCTCCAATGAGCAGTTCTTC
TRBV7-9	.	TRBJ1-1	many	CASSSAGGAPGTEAFF	TGTGCCAGCAGCTCAGCTGGGGGGGCGCCAGGAACTGAAGCTTTCTTT
TRBV7-9	.	TRBJ1-4	many	CASSPTGFGEKLFF	TGTGCCAGCAGCCCTACAGGGTTTGGTGAAAAACTGTTTTTT
TRBV5-1	TRBD2	TRBJ2-7	many	CASSLGWDYLQSYEQYF	TGCGCCAGCAGCTTGGGGTGGGACTACCTCCAATCCTACGAGCAGTACTTC
TRBV9	.	TRBJ2-3	many	CASSVAGRGHGDTQYF	TGTGCCAGCAGCGTAGCGGGCCGGGGGCATGGAGATACGCAGTATTTT
TRBV29-1	TRBD2	TRBJ2-1	many	CSVAGLAGVYNEQFF	TGCAGCGTCGCGGGACTAGCGGGGGTTTACAATGAGCAGTTCTTC
TRBV7-2	TRBD2	TRBJ2-3	many	CASSLMMQRGSTDTQYF	TGTGCCAGCAGCTTAATGATGCAGCGGGGCAGCACAGATACGCAGTATTTT
TRBV6-5	.	TRBJ1-2	few	CASSYSGRFYGYTF	TGTGCCAGCAGTTACTCGGGCAGGTTCTATGGCTACACCTTC
TRBV20-1	.	TRBJ2-3	.	CSARVAIGDTQYF	TGCAGTGCTAGAGTCGCGATTGGAGATACGCAGTATTTT
TRBV20-1	TRBD2	TRBJ2-5	many	CSARRTSGGQETQYF	TGCAGTGCTAGACGGACTAGCGGGGGCCAAGAGACCCAGTACTTC
TRBV2	TRBD1	TRBJ2-1	many	CASTPGQSSYNEQFF	TGTGCCAGCACCCCGGGACAGAGCTCCTACAATGAGCAGTTCTTC
TRBV20-1	.	TRBJ1-2	many	CSARVGQVWDGYTF	TGCAGTGCTAGAGTGGGGCAGGTTTGGGATGGCTACACCTTC
TRBV5-1	TRBD2	TRBJ2-3	many	CASSPLTSGGKDTQYF	TGCGCCAGCAGCCCCCTGACTAGCGGGGGGAAAGATACGCAGTATTTT
TRBV12-3/TRBV12-4	.	TRBJ1-5	many	CASSDHRVGSNQPQHF	TGTGCCAGCAGCGACCACAGGGTCGGTAGCAATCAGCCCCAGCATTTT
TRBV6-7	.	TRBJ1-5	many	CASFLPLDQPQHF	TGTGCCAGCTTCCTCCCGTTGGATCAGCCCCAGCATTTT
TRBV21-1	.	TRBJ2-7	many	CASSKFPSGGAYEQYF	TGTGCCAGCAGCAAATTTCCCAGCGGGGGGGCTTACGAGCAGTACTTC
TRBV9	.	TRBJ1-1	.	CASSVRAFF	TGTGCCAGCAGCGTACGGGCTTTCTTT
TRBV4-1	.	TRBJ1-2	many	CASSQDSEAFGGYTF	TGCGCCAGCAGCCAAGATAGTGAGGCGTTTGGGGGCTACACCTTC
TRBV20-1	TRBD1	TRBJ1-1	many	CSARGQLNTEAFF	TGCAGTGCAAGGGGACAGTTGAACACTGAAGCTTTCTTT
TRBV20-1	TRBD1	TRBJ1-5	many	CSAQGGASQPQHF	TGCAGTGCCCAAGGGGGCGCCAGCCAGCCCCAGCATTTT
TRBV7-7	.	TRBJ2-5	many	CASSLVGFQETQYF	TGTGCTAGCAGCTTAGTTGGGTTCCAAGAGACCCAGTACTTC
TRBV11-2	.	TRBJ1-6	few	CASSPGRTPYNSPLHF	TGTGCCAGCAGCCCAGGACGGACTCCCTATAATTCACCCCTCCACTTT
TRBV20-1	TRBD1	TRBJ1-5	many	CSARGTDKFWPQHF	TGCAGTGCTCGTGGGACAGATAAATTTTGGCCCCAGCATTTT
TRBV6-1	.	TRBJ2-7	many	CASSEGQTEQYF	TGTGCCAGCAGTGAAGGCCAGACCGAGCAGTACTTC
TRBV7-7	TRBD2	TRBJ2-5	.	CASSSYERGVETQYF	TGTGCTAGCAGCTCGTACGAGCGGGGGGTAGAGACCCAGTACTTC
TRBV20-1	TRBD1	TRBJ2-7	few	CSARSEGAPYEQYF	TGCAGTGCTAGATCTGAGGGGGCCCCCTACGAGCAGTACTTC
TRBV6-6	.	TRBJ1-1	many	CASSYTLQGRTEAFF	TGTGCCAGCAGTTACACATTACAGGGACGCACTGAAGCTTTCTTT